Listed here are 25 T cell receptor beta chains from one sample, sequenced in a study of blood T cell repertoires in COVID-19. Repertoires were generated with immunoSEQ multiplex PCR, while TCRdb's copy carries only in-frame clones and drops some. The sample includes fewer than 30,000 clones, roughly 66% seen only once; the top ten take approximately 6.8%. The sequenced sample consisted of peripheral blood. The source of these receptors is a man aged 55 to 69 with active or convalescent COVID-19.

This clone was observed a single time. The rearrangement uses TRBV10-3 and TRBJ2-7; a possible D gene is TRBD2 (5 bases). Between the trimmed V and J ends, which lost 0 bases and 0 bases, there was a span of 6 bases. Germline assignment: CDR1 ENHRY and CDR2 SYGVKD. The CDR3 is 14 residues long. DNA for the CDR3: TGTGCCATCAGTGAGTCGACTAACTCCTACGAGCAGTACTTC. It yields the protein CAISESTNSYEQYF.

The chain employs TRBV9 and TRBJ2-1, with 8 nucleotides matching TRBD2. The CDR3 extends over 16 amino acids. The V and J ends lost 0 bases and 2 bases, in that order; junction bases with no gene match: 4. CDR1 SGDLS and CDR2 YYNGEE come from the germline V gene. In DNA, the CDR3 is TGTGCCAGCAGCGTAGTGGCGGGAGGAACCTACAATGAGCAGTTCTTC. It codes for CASSVVAGGTYNEQFF.

The gene calls are TRBV5-1 and TRBJ2-7; D perhaps matches TRBD1 (6 bases). In germline, CDR1 is SGHRS, CDR2 YFSETQ. Trimming took off 2 bases at V and 4 bases at J, with 10 bases between the two ends. The CDR3 loop spans 13 amino acids. The CDR3 region is CASSLTTGYEQYF. CDR3 coding DNA: TGCGCCAGCAGCTTAACAACAGGGTACGAGCAGTACTTC.

The gene calls are TRBV5-1 and TRBJ1-1; TRBD1 agrees at 7 bases. Germline V CDR1 and CDR2: SGHRS, YFSETQ. V was clipped by 0 bases and J by 6 bases; unmatched bases: 8. The CDR3 consists of 15 residues. CDR3 protein: CASSLEGATWAEAFF. Here the CDR3 DNA reads TGCGCCAGCAGCTTGGAGGGGGCGACGTGGGCTGAAGCTTTCTTT.

The V call is TRBV28, the J call TRBJ2-3; 9 bases align to TRBD2. V dropped 3 bases and J dropped 7; count of bases not matched to a gene: 8. CDR3 length: 15 amino acids. The V gene's germline CDR1 is MDHEN and CDR2 SYDVKM. CDR3 loop: CASSFSAGGPHTQYF. The CDR3 bases are TGTGCCAGCAGTTTTTCTGCGGGAGGGCCCCATACGCAGTATTTT.

This clone was picked up one time. V is TRBV5-1 and J is TRBJ2-3; D is uncertain. The germline V gene encodes CDR1 SGHRS and CDR2 YFSETQ. The CDR3 contains 16 residues. Trimming took 0 bases from V and 0 from J, leaving 11 bases between them. CDR3 loop: CASSLDSPTSTDTQYF. CDR3 nucleotide sequence: TGCGCCAGCAGCTTGGACAGTCCCACCAGCACAGATACGCAGTATTTT.

This rearrangement joins TRBV18 to TRBJ2-5, with 11 bases that match TRBD2. CDR1 and CDR2 from the germline V gene are KGHSH and LQKENI. With 6 bases clipped from V and 5 bases from J, the junction kept 11 bases outside the gene matches. The CDR3 loop spans 16 amino acids. This chain's CDR3 is CASSQRTSGSQETQYF. In DNA form, the CDR3 reads TGTGCCAGCTCCCAGAGAACTAGCGGGAGTCAGGAGACCCAGTACTTC.

This rearrangement joins TRBV6-5 to TRBJ2-2; 9 bases agree with TRBD1. CDR3 length: 14 amino acids. The germline V gene has CDR1 MNHEY and CDR2 SVGAGI. V gave up 8 bases and J gave up 5 bases; unmatched junction bases: 6. The CDR3 DNA is TGTGCCAGCTCGGGACAGGGCATGACCGGGGAGCTGTTTTTT. Translation: CASSGQGMTGELFF.

This clone was counted a few times. The V gene is TRBV6-4, the J gene TRBJ1-5; tentative D call: TRBD1 (5 bases). CDR1 MRHNA and CDR2 SNTAGT come from the germline V gene. The CDR3 sequence is 16 residues long. V was clipped by 8 bases and J by 2 bases, with 19 bases between them. CDR3 coding DNA: TGTGCCAGCGGTTGGGGGGTCCCCCGGGGCAATCAGCCCCAGCATTTT. Encoded protein: CASGWGVPRGNQPQHF.

This chain uses TRBV5-1 with TRBJ2-7, with D perhaps TRBD2 (6 bases). The CDR3 totals 13 residues. Trimming removed 2 bases at V and 3 bases at J, with 9 bases between. Per the germline V gene, CDR1 is SGHRS and CDR2 is YFSETQ. DNA of the CDR3: TGCGCCAGCAGCTTTCTTAGCGGCTACGAGCAGTACTTC. Protein: CASSFLSGYEQYF.

The rearrangement uses TRBV19 and TRBJ2-5; 9 bases map to TRBD2. Trimming cost V 7 bases and J 3 bases; bases outside gene matches: 12. The length of the CDR3 is 16 residues. Looked up from germline, CDR1 is LNHDA and CDR2 is SQIVND (reference sequence). Here the CDR3 reads CASTTAGLAGKETQYF. CDR3 DNA sequence: TGTGCCAGTACCACCGCGGGGCTAGCGGGAAAAGAGACCCAGTACTTC. The full variable domain, in which reference TRBV19 and TRBJ2-5 provide the parts outside the CDR3, is DGGITQSPKYLFRKEGQNVTLSCEQNLNHDAMYWYRQDPGQGLRLIYYSQIVNDFQKGDIAEGYSVSREKKESFPLTVTSAQKNPTAFYLCASTTAGLAGKETQYFGPGTRLLVL.

V and J are TRBV18 and TRBJ1-2; D not certain. The CDR3 runs to 15 residues. In germline, CDR1 is KGHSH, CDR2 LQKENI. The V and J ends lost 8 bases and 2 bases respectively, with 18 bases between them. The CDR3 DNA reads as TGTGCCAGCCACCAAAGCGGGCAGGTGAACTATGGCTACACCTTC. Translated, it gives CASHQSGQVNYGYTF. The full variable domain, rest sourced from reference TRBV18 and TRBJ1-2, is NAGVMQNPRHLVRRRGQEARLRCSPMKGHSHVYWYRQLPEEGLKFMVYLQKENIIDESGMPKERFSAEFPKEGPSILRIQQVVRGDSAAYFCASHQSGQVNYGYTFGSGTRLTVV.

This clone was seen only a few times. This rearrangement joins TRBV5-8 to TRBJ1-1; D not certain. V lost 0 bases, J lost 6 bases, and 18 bases lay in between. The CDR3 extends over 16 amino acids. Germline CDR1 reads SGHTS; CDR2 reads YDEGEE. CDR3 residues: CASSLEGSSGSSEAFF. CDR3 nucleotide sequence: TGTGCCAGCAGCTTGGAAGGGTCATCGGGGTCCTCTGAAGCTTTCTTT.

This clone came up once. The chain links TRBV19 to TRBJ1-2; the match to TRBD1 covers 9 bases. Germline lookup yields CDR1 LNHDA and CDR2 SQIVND (reference sequence). The CDR3 contains 15 residues. The V and J ends lost 7 bases and 4 bases, in that order; junction bases with no gene match: 10. In DNA, the CDR3 is TGTGCCAGTATGGGAATAAGGGACAGGGCCTATGGCTACACCTTC. It yields the protein CASMGIRDRAYGYTF.

The gene calls are TRBV20-1 and TRBJ2-7, with D unclear. V lost 5 bases and J 4 bases, leaving 9 bases between the germline ends. Germline-derived CDR1 and CDR2 are DFQATT and SNEGSKA (reference sequence). This CDR3 spans 11 amino acids. CDR3 in DNA: TGCAGTGCTGCTAGGAATTACGAGCAGTACTTC. Protein product: CSAARNYEQYF.

This rearrangement joins TRBV7-9 to TRBJ1-1; no clear D. The ends were cut back, 4 bases at V and 6 bases at J, with 18 bases in the middle. This CDR3 contains 15 residues. Germline loops: CDR1 SEHNR, CDR2 FQNEAQ (reference sequence). CDR3 nucleotides: TGTGCCAGCAGCTCCCAAATAGCGTACTTCGCTGAAGCTTTCTTT. Translating gives CASSSQIAYFAEAFF.

The rearrangement links TRBV5-1 to TRBJ2-7; TRBD2 agrees at 8 bases. V lost 2 bases to trimming and J lost 4 bases; unmatched junction nucleotides: 5. CDR1 is SGHRS, CDR2 YFSETQ, per germline. The CDR3 runs 14 residues. The CDR3 nucleotides read TGCGCCAGCAGCTTCGAGCGGGGGAGATACGAGCAGTACTTC. Its protein is CASSFERGRYEQYF.

This rearrangement joins TRBV18 to TRBJ1-2; D unresolved. V was cut by 0 bases and J by 4 bases, with 9 bases left in between. CDR3 size: 14 residues. From germline, CDR1 is KGHSH and CDR2 LQKENI. The CDR3 sequence is CASSPPVGVYGYTF. In nucleotides, the CDR3 is TGTGCCAGCTCACCACCGGTCGGGGTCTATGGCTACACCTTC.

This chain uses TRBV30 with TRBJ1-1; D uncertain. The germline CDR1 and CDR2 sequences are GTSNPN and SVGIG (reference sequence). This CDR3 region has 12 residues. V was cut by 0 bases and J by 6 bases, with 8 bases left in between. In DNA form, the CDR3 reads TGTGCCTGGAGTGTGGGTCGGGCTGAAGCTTTCTTT. It specifies CAWSVGRAEAFF.

By frequency in the sample, this clone is medium-sized (0.01 to 0.1%). The rearrangement uses TRBV4-1 and TRBJ1-3; tentatively, D is TRBD1 (6 bases). With 1 base removed from V and 1 base from J, the gap between germline ends came to 17 bases. The CDR3 runs to 18 residues. Germline V CDR1 and CDR2: MGHRA, YSYEKL. This chain's CDR3 is CASSQGGRGRGSGNTIYF. The CDR3 coding sequence is TGCGCCAGCAGCCAAGGAGGAAGGGGAAGGGGGTCTGGAAACACCATATATTTT.

The chain couples TRBV5-5 to TRBJ1-5; D is ambiguous. The length of the CDR3 is 14 residues. Trimming left V 4 bases short and J 1 base short, with 9 bases between. Per germline, CDR1 SGHKS and CDR2 YYEKEE (reference sequence). The CDR3 spells CASSGRLSNQPQHF. CDR3 in DNA: TGTGCCAGCAGCGGCAGATTAAGCAATCAGCCCCAGCATTTT.

V usage is TRBV18 and J usage is TRBJ2-7; 12 positions agree with TRBD2. CDR3 length equals 15 residues. Trimming at V came to 3 bases and at J to 4 bases, leaving 4 bases not matched to a gene. The germline V gene encodes CDR1 KGHSH and CDR2 LQKENI. CDR3 coding DNA: TGTGCCAGCTCACCGAGGACTAGCGGGGATTACGAGCAGTACTTC. This sequence encodes CASSPRTSGDYEQYF. The full variable domain, its missing parts supplied by reference TRBV18 and TRBJ2-7, is NAGVMQNPRHLVRRRGQEARLRCSPMKGHSHVYWYRQLPEEGLKFMVYLQKENIIDESGMPKERFSAEFPKEGPSILRIQQVVRGDSAAYFCASSPRTSGDYEQYFGPGTRLTVT.

The rearrangement links TRBV6-2 or TRBV6-3 to TRBJ1-2; 10 positions match TRBD1. The germline V gene encodes CDR1 MNHEY and CDR2 SVGEGT. The CDR3 length is 16 residues. V lost 5 bases and J lost 6; bases outside the gene matches: 12. CDR3 amino acids: CASSPRRQGASNGYTF. For the CDR3, the DNA is TGTGCCAGCAGTCCCCGACGACAGGGGGCGTCGAATGGCTACACCTTC.

This chain connects TRBV5-3 to TRBJ1-2, with D tentatively TRBD1 (5 bases). TRBV5-3 is an open reading frame whose function is uncertain. This CDR3 has 15 amino acids. Trimming removed 6 bases at V and 4 bases at J, with 19 bases between. This CDR3 is CARIRGGAILYGYTF. CDR3 in DNA: TGTGCCAGAATTCGGGGAGGGGCTATTCTCTATGGCTACACCTTC.

V usage is TRBV7-6 and J usage is TRBJ1-3; 7 bases map to TRBD1. CDR1 and CDR2 from the germline V gene are SGHVS and FNYEAQ. V shed 7 bases, J shed 4 bases, and the junction held 10 bases outside the gene matches. This CDR3 has 15 amino acids. The CDR3 DNA follows: TGTGCCAGCACCGACCCGGGACAGAAGGGAAACACCATATATTTT. Its translation is CASTDPGQKGNTIYF.